Listed here are 18 T cell receptor beta chains from one sample, sequenced in a study of CD8 T cells in ankylosing spondylitis. TCRdb passed the 5' RACE reads through MiXCR, listing each CDR3 protein once. The sample lists about 140,000 distinct CDR3 sequences; 25% to 35% were seen once. The sequencing input was synovial fluid, either unsorted or a sorted T cell fraction (not recorded which). The receptors were sampled from a male donor with ankylosing spondylitis.

In this sample, this clonotype turned up many times. This chain joins TRBV11-2 and TRBJ1-5, with a tentative D call TRBD1 (5 bases). This CDR3 contains 15 residues. CDR1 is SGHAT and CDR2 is FQNNGV in the germline V gene. With 1 base removed from V and 4 bases from J, the gap between germline ends came to 11 bases. This CDR3 is CASSLAGGRNQPQHF. The CDR3 DNA reads as TGTGCCAGCAGCTTAGCGGGGGGACGGAATCAGCCCCAGCATTTT. The whole variable domain, filled in from reference TRBV11-2 and TRBJ1-5, reads EAGVAQSPRYKIIEKRQSVAFWCNPISGHATLYWYQQILGQGPKLLIQFQNNGVVDDSQLPKDRFSAERLKGVDSTLKIQPAKLEDSAVYLCASSLAGGRNQPQHFGDGTRLSIL.

V usage is TRBV11-3 and J usage is TRBJ2-7; D not certain. This CDR3 is 11 amino acids long. V dropped 4 bases and J dropped 5 bases, with 6 bases sitting between them. From germline, CDR1 is SGHNT and CDR2 YENEEA. CDR3 DNA: TGTGCCAGCAGCTATCGGGACGAGCAGTACTTC. This sequence encodes CASSYRDEQYF.

The V gene is TRBV5-1, the J gene TRBJ2-1; 11 nucleotides align to TRBD2. Germline CDR1 SGHRS, CDR2 YFSETQ. V dropped 3 bases and J dropped 8; count of bases not matched to a gene: 10. The CDR3 loop spans 16 amino acids. CDR3 sequence reads: CASSSLAGGLKDEQFF. CDR3 coding DNA: TGCGCCAGCAGCTCCTTAGCGGGGGGGCTTAAGGATGAGCAGTTCTTC.

The V gene is TRBV12-3 or TRBV12-4, the J gene TRBJ1-2, with no clear D. The CDR3 runs to 16 residues. V lost 4 bases, J lost 5 bases, and 20 bases lay in between. The CDR3: CASSWVSGPSGYGYTF. As DNA, the CDR3 is TGTGCCAGCAGTTGGGTTTCCGGGCCCTCGGGTTATGGCTACACCTTC.

CDR3 residues: CASSEDRGSYNEQFF. CDR3 in DNA: TGTGCCAGCAGCGAGGACAGGGGGAGCTACAATGAGCAGTTCTTC. The chain carries TRBV7-3 and TRBJ2-1, with 10 bases matching TRBD1. Germline CDR1 reads SGHTA; CDR2 reads FQGTGA. V lost 5 bases and J lost 3; bases outside the gene matches: 4. The CDR3 totals 15 residues. Supplemented by reference TRBV7-3 and TRBJ2-1, the full variable domain reads GAGVSQTPSNKVTEKGKYVELRCDPISGHTALYWYRQSLGQGPEFLIYFQGTGAADDSGLPNDRFFAVRPEGSVSTLKIQRTERGDSAVYLCASSEDRGSYNEQFFGPGTRLTVL.

Here the CDR3 reads CASSWGVPYSGNTIYF. DNA for the CDR3: TGCGCCAGCAGCTGGGGGGTCCCCTACTCTGGAAACACCATATATTTT. The chain joins TRBV5-1 to TRBJ1-3; maybe TRBD1 (5 bases). CDR3 size: 16 residues. The germline V gene has CDR1 SGHRS and CDR2 YFSETQ. V lost 3 bases to trimming and J lost 0 bases, with 13 bases between them.

The chain joins TRBV10-3 to TRBJ2-7; 8 nucleotides agree with TRBD2. With V trimmed by 4 bases and J by 3 bases, 8 bases remained unmatched. Germline CDR1 is ENHRY and CDR2 is SYGVKD. The CDR3 loop spans 15 amino acids. In DNA form, the CDR3 reads TGTGCCATCAGTGTCCTGACGGGGGGGAACTACGAGCAGTACTTC. It is translated as CAISVLTGGNYEQYF.

The chain employs TRBV7-2 and TRBJ2-7; TRBD1 matches at 7 bases. J lost 3 bases, V lost 6 bases, and 8 bases had no gene match. The CDR3 is made up of 14 amino acids. In germline, CDR1 is SGHTA, CDR2 FQGNSA. CDR3 residues: CASSPGQHNYEQYF. The CDR3 DNA is TGTGCCAGCAGTCCGGGACAGCACAACTACGAGCAGTACTTC.

This clonotype was seen only a few times. V and J are TRBV11-2 and TRBJ2-7; D is uncertain. Germline values: CDR1 SGHAT, CDR2 FQNNGV. V was cut by 0 bases and J by 2 bases, with 14 bases left in between. The CDR3 runs to 16 residues. Here the CDR3 DNA reads TGTGCCAGCAGCTTAGATTTTGGAGAGAGACCCTACGAGCAGTACTTC. Translated: CASSLDFGERPYEQYF.

This rearrangement joins TRBV14 to TRBJ2-5; TRBD1 agrees at 8 bases. CDR1 and CDR2 from the germline V gene are SGHDN and FVKESK. The CDR3 runs to 15 residues. V shed 3 bases, J shed 1 base, and the junction held 4 bases outside the gene matches. CDR3 residues: CASSHPRGPQETQYF. DNA for the CDR3: TGTGCCAGCAGCCATCCCAGGGGGCCCCAAGAGACCCAGTACTTC.

This clonotype was counted ten times or more. This chain uses TRBV6-5 with TRBJ2-5; D is possibly TRBD2 (5 bases). From germline, CDR1 is MNHEY and CDR2 SVGAGI. V was cut by 2 bases and J by 0 bases, with 16 bases left in between. This CDR3 contains 17 residues. CDR3 sequence: CASSYGPGSADQETQYF. CDR3 in DNA: TGTGCCAGCAGTTACGGTCCGGGCTCAGCGGACCAAGAGACCCAGTACTTC.

This clonotype was observed at least ten times. The rearrangement links TRBV12-3 or TRBV12-4 to TRBJ1-6, with D possibly matching TRBD1 (6 bases). Trimming took off 6 bases at V and 8 bases at J, with 11 bases between the two ends. This CDR3 spans 13 amino acids. The chain's CDR3 is CASRQGGDSPLHF. The CDR3 nucleotides read TGTGCCAGCAGACAGGGTGGTGATTCACCCCTCCACTTT.

The count of this clonotype is one. The rearrangement joins TRBV30 to TRBJ2-3; TRBD1 is a possible D gene (6 bases). Germline V gives CDR1 GTSNPN, CDR2 SVGIG (reference sequence). The CDR3 is 12 residues long. Trimming removed 1 base from V and 6 bases from J, with 8 bases in between. This CDR3 is CAWSGGPDTQYF. The CDR3 DNA is TGTGCCTGGAGTGGGGGGCCCGATACGCAGTATTTT.

The chain recombines TRBV5-1 with TRBJ1-1; the D is unclear. This CDR3 spans 14 amino acids. V was clipped by 1 base and J by 6 bases, with 13 bases between them. CDR1 and CDR2 from the germline V gene are SGHRS and YFSETQ. CDR3 sequence (DNA): TGCGCCAGCAGCTTGCCCAATAGTAACGCTGAAGCTTTCTTT. Translation: CASSLPNSNAEAFF.

The J gene is TRBJ2-1, the V gene TRBV11-2; 8 bases are shared with TRBD1. V trimming: 5 bases; J trimming: 3 bases; junction bases outside the gene matches: 9. Germline V gives CDR1 SGHAT, CDR2 FQNNGV. This CDR3 is built from 16 residues. CDR3 sequence reads: CASSKIGQGNYNEQFF. The CDR3 coding sequence is TGTGCCAGCAGCAAAATAGGACAGGGAAACTACAATGAGCAGTTCTTC.

This clonotype occurred a few times. The chain joins TRBV28 to TRBJ1-3; the match to TRBD1 covers 10 bases. V shed 6 bases and J 2 bases; nucleotides not matched to a gene: 7. The CDR3 totals 16 residues. The germline V gene has CDR1 MDHEN and CDR2 SYDVKM. The CDR3 here is CASRRAGQGAGNTIYF. For the CDR3, the DNA is TGTGCCAGCAGGAGGGCCGGACAGGGGGCTGGAAACACCATATATTTT.

This clonotype occurred a few times. The genes are TRBV7-9 and TRBJ2-7; 7 bases line up with TRBD1. Trimming removed 4 bases from V and 2 bases from J; junction bases left unmatched: 11. CDR3 size: 16 residues. The germline V gene has CDR1 SEHNR and CDR2 FQNEAQ (reference sequence). CDR3 DNA sequence: TGTGCCAGCAGCTCGTATCCCCGGGACAGCGCCTACGAGCAGTACTTC. Protein product: CASSSYPRDSAYEQYF.

The chain recombines TRBV18 with TRBJ1-5; D ambiguous. Germline CDR1 KGHSH, CDR2 LQKENI. The length of the CDR3 is 13 residues. V shed 2 bases and J shed 7 bases, with 9 bases lying between them. The CDR3 spells CASSPGSGQPQHF. The CDR3, as DNA: TGTGCCAGCTCACCAGGGTCGGGGCAGCCCCAGCATTTT.